The 26 T cell receptor beta chains below come from one sample, sequenced in a study of cytotoxic CD8 clonotypes in ibrutinib-treated CLL. Libraries were prepared by immunoSEQ multiplex PCR; TCRdb keeps only in-frame clonotypes and omits some of them. This table has tens of thousands of clones, just over 90% appearing once. This sample comprised PBMCs, obtained after 12 months of ibrutinib treatment. These receptors were taken from a human donor with chronic lymphocytic leukemia.

The chain uses TRBV7-4 and TRBJ2-4; 15 bases map to TRBD2. CDR1 and CDR2 (germline): SGHVT, SQSDAQ. The CDR3 runs 20 residues. V shed 1 base, J shed 1 base, and the junction held 8 bases outside the gene matches. The CDR3 sequence: CASSLGTGTSGRWAKNIQYF. The CDR3 DNA reads as TGTGCCAGCAGCTTAGGCACCGGGACTAGCGGGAGGTGGGCCAAAAACATTCAGTACTTC.

V gene TRBV10-1 combines with J gene TRBJ2-1; unclear D gene. Germline V gene lookup returns CDR1 WNHNN and CDR2 SYGVQD (reference sequence). The CDR3 consists of 12 residues. Trimming stripped 3 bases from V and 6 bases from J, with 6 bases between. The CDR3 reads CASSDVSNEQFF. The CDR3 region has the DNA TGCGCCAGCAGTGATGTTTCCAATGAGCAGTTCTTC.

J is TRBJ1-2 and V is TRBV4-1; D is ambiguous. Germline-derived CDR1 and CDR2 are MGHRA and YSYEKL. Trimming pared 0 bases from V and 3 bases from J, leaving 11 bases between. CDR3 length equals 15 residues. The CDR3 is CASSQDPRFDYGYTF. CDR3 coding DNA: TGCGCCAGCAGCCAAGATCCCCGGTTTGACTATGGCTACACCTTC.

The chain links TRBV5-6 to TRBJ2-5, with D possibly called TRBD1 or TRBD2 (6 bases each). With 4 bases removed from V and 4 bases from J, the gap between germline ends came to 26 bases. CDR1 is SGHDT, CDR2 YYEEEE, per germline. The CDR3 loop spans 18 amino acids. CDR3 nucleotide sequence: TGTGCCAGCAGCCGAATAAGGGGGGAAGATGTGGGAGGAGAGACCCAGTACTTC. Translating gives CASSRIRGEDVGGETQYF.

V and J are TRBV7-8 and TRBJ1-1, with TRBD1 identical over 9 bases. V dropped 6 bases and J dropped 5; count of bases not matched to a gene: 4. Germline V gives CDR1 SGHVS, CDR2 FQNEAQ. CDR3 length: 13 amino acids. As DNA, the CDR3 is TGTGCCAGCAGTTGGGGACAGGGAACTGAAGCTTTCTTT. Its protein product is CASSWGQGTEAFF. Combining the CDR3 with reference TRBV7-8 and TRBJ1-1 gives the whole variable domain GAGVSQSPRYKVAKRGQDVALRCDPISGHVSLFWYQQALGQGPEFLTYFQNEAQLDKSGLPSDRFFAERPEGSVSTLKIQRTQQEDSAVYLCASSWGQGTEAFFGQGTRLTVV.

This clone occurred once. The chain combines TRBV30 with TRBJ1-2, with D maybe TRBD1 (6 bases). The V end lost 2 bases, the J end lost 2 bases, and 18 bases lay between the germline ends. The germline gives CDR1 GTSNPN, CDR2 SVGIG (reference sequence). This CDR3 contains 16 residues. CDR3 DNA sequence: TGTGCCTGGAGTCGCGGGGGCAGGGTTAAGAACTATGGCTACACCTTC. It encodes CAWSRGGRVKNYGYTF.

This sequence joins TRBV27 and TRBJ1-3, with D perhaps TRBD1 (5 bases). Trimming took 6 bases from V and 2 from J, leaving 20 bases between them. The length of the CDR3 is 17 residues. CDR1 and CDR2 from the germline V gene are MNHEY and SMNVEV (reference sequence). The CDR3, as DNA: TGTGCCAGCAGCAAAAACCCAGAGGGGCTACCTGGAAACACCATATATTTT. Translated: CASSKNPEGLPGNTIYF.

V gene TRBV25-1 combines with J gene TRBJ1-2; D is unresolved. The V and J ends lost 8 bases and 7 bases respectively, with 20 bases between them. This CDR3 has 14 amino acids. Germline V lookup: CDR1 MGHDK, CDR2 SYGVNS. In nucleotides, the CDR3 is TGTGCCAGCCTGGGAGACCAAAGCTTATCTGGCTACACCTTC. Encoded protein: CASLGDQSLSGYTF.

A word on this clone: The same CDR3 is also encoded by other DNA sequences in this sample. The chain links TRBV27 to TRBJ2-7; 11 bases map to TRBD2. The germline CDR1 and CDR2 sequences are MNHEY and SMNVEV (reference sequence). The ends lost 0 bases at V and 6 bases at J; junction bases unmatched: 4. The CDR3 extends over 15 amino acids. The CDR3 reads CASSLSTSGRAEQYF. CDR3 coding DNA: TGTGCCAGCAGTTTATCTACTAGCGGGAGAGCCGAGCAGTACTTC.

The chain combines TRBV6-6 with TRBJ2-1; 8 bases are shared with TRBD1. V was clipped by 6 bases and J by 5 bases; unmatched bases: 9. Germline V gene lookup returns CDR1 MNHNY and CDR2 SVGAGI (reference sequence). This CDR3 comprises 15 residues. CDR3 DNA: TGTGCCAGCAGCAGAAGCAGGGGGCAGGACAATGAGCAGTTCTTC. The encoded protein is CASSRSRGQDNEQFF.

In this sample, this clone turned up a few times. The V and J genes are TRBV29-1 and TRBJ2-7, with D tentatively TRBD2 (5 bases). CDR3 length: 11 amino acids. Germline V lookup: CDR1 SQVTM, CDR2 ANQGSEA. Trimming took 7 bases from V and 7 from J, leaving 14 bases between them. The CDR3 region is CSAAGLGEQYF. The DNA of the CDR3 is TGCAGCGCCGCGGGCCTAGGAGAGCAGTACTTC.

This chain joins TRBV7-8 and TRBJ1-2; maybe TRBD1 (5 bases). The germline V and J ends were trimmed by 5 bases and 6 bases, with 16 bases remaining between them. The CDR3 extends over 14 amino acids. Germline CDR1 reads SGHVS; CDR2 reads FQNEAQ. CDR3 coding DNA: TGTGCCAGCAGCCCTAGTGAGGGGCCGGATGGCTACACCTTC. It translates to CASSPSEGPDGYTF. Full variable domain (rest looked up from reference TRBV7-8 and TRBJ1-2): GAGVSQSPRYKVAKRGQDVALRCDPISGHVSLFWYQQALGQGPEFLTYFQNEAQLDKSGLPSDRFFAERPEGSVSTLKIQRTQQEDSAVYLCASSPSEGPDGYTFGSGTRLTVV.

The chain carries TRBV7-3 and TRBJ2-1; TRBD2 agrees at 13 bases. Per germline, CDR1 SGHTA and CDR2 FQGTGA. This CDR3 contains 17 residues. V gave up 6 bases and J gave up 10 bases; unmatched junction bases: 15. Here the CDR3 DNA reads TGTGCCAGCAGTTTAGCCGCGGGGACTAGCGGGGCGGGAGAGCAGTTCTTC. It codes for CASSLAAGTSGAGEQFF. The full variable domain, rest sourced from reference TRBV7-3 and TRBJ2-1, is GAGVSQTPSNKVTEKGKYVELRCDPISGHTALYWYRQSLGQGPEFLIYFQGTGAADDSGLPNDRFFAVRPEGSVSTLKIQRTERGDSAVYLCASSLAAGTSGAGEQFFGPGTRLTVL.

This clone was seen once. V gene TRBV4-3 combines with J gene TRBJ2-1, with D possibly being TRBD1 or TRBD2 (6 bases each). Germline V gene lookup returns CDR1 LGHNA and CDR2 YSLEER. The V end was cut by 4 bases, the J end by 6 bases, with 10 bases between. The CDR3 length is 13 residues. CDR3 coding DNA: TGCGCCAGCAGCCCCCCGGGGGCCAATGAGCAGTTCTTC. As protein: CASSPPGANEQFF.

The chain carries TRBV6-1 and TRBJ1-3; D is perhaps TRBD1 (5 bases). Trimming stripped 4 bases from V and 1 base from J, with 11 bases between. This CDR3 region has 15 residues. The germline V gene has CDR1 MNHNS and CDR2 SASEGT. The CDR3 DNA reads TGTGCCAGCAGTGTGTCGGACAATTCTGGAAACACCATATATTTT. Translation: CASSVSDNSGNTIYF.

V is TRBV7-2 and J is TRBJ2-1; perhaps TRBD2 as D (6 bases). Germline values: CDR1 SGHTA, CDR2 FQGNSA. The CDR3 runs to 16 residues. Trimming stripped 3 bases from V and 0 bases from J, with 12 bases between. The CDR3 bases are TGTGCCAGCAGCTTGGGCGGGACCAGCTCCTACAATGAGCAGTTCTTC. This sequence encodes CASSLGGTSSYNEQFF.

V and J are TRBV4-3 and TRBJ1-1; tentative D call: TRBD1 (5 bases). This CDR3 has 18 amino acids. From germline, CDR1 is LGHNA and CDR2 YSLEER. Deletions cut 0 bases from V and 0 bases from J, with 17 bases between. The CDR3, as DNA: TGCGCCAGCAGCCAAGATGTGTTTGGGGCAGGGATGAACACTGAAGCTTTCTTT. This gives the protein CASSQDVFGAGMNTEAFF.

The chain combines TRBV5-5 with TRBJ1-1; D unclear. The V gene's germline CDR1 is SGHKS and CDR2 YYEKEE (reference sequence). The CDR3 covers 14 residues. V was pared by 1 base and J by 0 bases, with 7 bases between. CDR3 bases: TGTGCCAGCAGCTTGCAACGGATGAACACTGAAGCTTTCTTT. It specifies CASSLQRMNTEAFF.

V and J are TRBV6-5 and TRBJ2-1, with D uncertain. The length of the CDR3 is 13 residues. V was trimmed by 0 bases and J by 8 bases, leaving 8 bases between them. Germline CDR1 reads MNHEY; CDR2 reads SVGAGI. CDR3 residues: CASSYSWYDEQFF. DNA for the CDR3: TGTGCCAGCAGTTACTCCTGGTACGATGAGCAGTTCTTC.

V and J are TRBV5-1 and TRBJ2-3, with D unresolved. V was cut by 0 bases and J by 4 bases, with 15 bases left in between. CDR1 is SGHRS and CDR2 is YFSETQ in the germline V gene. This CDR3 is 16 amino acids long. The DNA of the CDR3 is TGCGCCAGCAGCTTGGCCTGGGGTCAATGGGCAGATACGCAGTATTTT. Translating it yields CASSLAWGQWADTQYF.

The chain joins TRBV9 to TRBJ2-7; 7 nucleotides align to TRBD2. CDR3 length: 15 amino acids. V shed 4 bases and J 4 bases; nucleotides not matched to a gene: 11. In germline, CDR1 is SGDLS, CDR2 YYNGEE. The CDR3 DNA is TGTGCCAGCAGCCGGACTAGTTTCATTTCTTACGAGCAGTACTTC. It codes for CASSRTSFISYEQYF.

This clone showed up just a few times. The rearrangement links TRBV25-1 to TRBJ2-5, with D hard to call. Trimming removed 2 bases at V and 5 bases at J, with 12 bases between. Per the germline V gene, CDR1 is MGHDK and CDR2 is SYGVNS. This CDR3 spans 14 amino acids. The CDR3 loop is CASSEASWQETQYF. The CDR3 region has the DNA TGTGCCAGCAGTGAAGCAAGCTGGCAGGAGACCCAGTACTTC.

The chain employs TRBV10-3 and TRBJ2-7; 8 nucleotides line up with TRBD1. J gave up 0 bases and V 10 bases, and 2 bases lay outside the gene matches. Germline V CDR1 and CDR2: ENHRY, SYGVKD. This CDR3 spans 12 amino acids. CDR3 loop: CATGQGSYEQYF. CDR3 nucleotides: TGTGCCACCGGACAGGGCTCCTACGAGCAGTACTTC.

This clone has a single count. This chain connects TRBV7-2 to TRBJ2-1; possibly TRBD2 for D (5 bases). The V end was cut by 6 bases, the J end by 3 bases, with 15 bases between. Germline loops: CDR1 SGHTA, CDR2 FQGNSA. This CDR3 region has 15 residues. This CDR3 is CASRRAVTGYNEQFF. The CDR3 region has the DNA TGTGCCAGCAGGCGAGCGGTTACGGGCTACAATGAGCAGTTCTTC. Complete variable domain (other parts from reference TRBV7-2 and TRBJ2-1): GAGVSQSPSNKVTEKGKDVELRCDPISGHTALYWYRQSLGQGLEFLIYFQGNSAPDKSGLPSDRFSAERTGGSVSTLTIQRTQQEDSAVYLCASRRAVTGYNEQFFGPGTRLTVL.

This clone has a single count. The rearrangement links TRBV7-9 to TRBJ1-1; D is perhaps TRBD1 (5 bases). There are 14 residues in the CDR3. The germline gives CDR1 SEHNR, CDR2 FQNEAQ (reference sequence). V lost 3 bases to trimming and J lost 1 base, with 9 bases between them. The CDR3 spells CASSFWTTNTEAFF. As DNA, the CDR3 is TGTGCCAGCAGCTTTTGGACAACGAACACTGAAGCTTTCTTT.

This chain connects TRBV10-1 to TRBJ2-1; D assignment may be TRBD1 or TRBD2 (5 bases each). CDR1 and CDR2 from the germline V gene are WNHNN and SYGVQD (reference sequence). CDR3 length equals 16 residues. V dropped 3 bases and J dropped 7 bases, with 19 bases sitting between them. CDR3 loop: CASSDWGSSSRNEQFF. DNA of the CDR3: TGCGCCAGCAGTGATTGGGGGTCCAGTTCGCGGAATGAGCAGTTCTTC.